A selection of T cell receptor beta chains follows, all from one sample in a study of T cell clonotyping in hematopoietic cell transplantation. Assay: immunoSEQ multiplex PCR; the TCRdb copy retains only in-frame clones and omits some. The table includes approximately 12,000 clones, approximately 89% detected once. The specimen was PBMCs, collected 100 days after allogeneic stem cell transplant. These TCRs come from a female patient aged 60 to 70 who had an allogeneic stem cell transplant from an unrelated donor, so the T cells may come from the graft donor. Some clones in this sample may be carry-over from other donors' samples. Each CDR3 is given with its conserved first and last residue.

>TRBV9|TRBJ1-5
CASSAGAEVVQPQHF
>TRBV29-1|TRBJ2-1
CSARTSSYNEQFF
>TRBV28|TRBJ2-7
CASSLVRGQQYF
>TRBV19|TRBJ2-7
CASSGTGQREQYF
>TRBV6-5|TRBJ2-2
CASRLVENTGELFF
>TRBV7-9|TRBJ2-7
CASSDDRPYEQYF
>TRBV11-2|TRBJ1-2
CASSPLTGRVDGYTF
>TRBV4-3|TRBJ1-1
CASSRRQGLNTEAFF
>TRBV7-9|TRBJ2-1
CASSLTASDQYNEQFF
>TRBV20-1|TRBJ1-1
CSLGRTEAFF